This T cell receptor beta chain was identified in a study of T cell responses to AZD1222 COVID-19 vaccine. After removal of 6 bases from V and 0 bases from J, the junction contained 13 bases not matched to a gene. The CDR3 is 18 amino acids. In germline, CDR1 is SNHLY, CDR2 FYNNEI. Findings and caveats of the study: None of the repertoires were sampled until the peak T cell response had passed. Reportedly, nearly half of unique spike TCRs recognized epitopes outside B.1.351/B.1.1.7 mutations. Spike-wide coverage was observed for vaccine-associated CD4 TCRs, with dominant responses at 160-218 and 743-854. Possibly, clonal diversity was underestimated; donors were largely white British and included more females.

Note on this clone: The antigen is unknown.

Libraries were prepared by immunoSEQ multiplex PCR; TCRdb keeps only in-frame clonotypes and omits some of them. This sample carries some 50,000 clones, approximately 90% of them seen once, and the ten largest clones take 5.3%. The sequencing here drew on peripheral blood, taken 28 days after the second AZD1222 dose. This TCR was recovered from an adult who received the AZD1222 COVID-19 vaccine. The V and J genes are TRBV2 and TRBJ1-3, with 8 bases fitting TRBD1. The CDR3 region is CASRAGLGQGLSGNTIYF. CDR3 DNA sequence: TGTGCCAGCAGGGCCGGGCTAGGACAGGGCCTCTCTGGAAACACCATATATTTT.